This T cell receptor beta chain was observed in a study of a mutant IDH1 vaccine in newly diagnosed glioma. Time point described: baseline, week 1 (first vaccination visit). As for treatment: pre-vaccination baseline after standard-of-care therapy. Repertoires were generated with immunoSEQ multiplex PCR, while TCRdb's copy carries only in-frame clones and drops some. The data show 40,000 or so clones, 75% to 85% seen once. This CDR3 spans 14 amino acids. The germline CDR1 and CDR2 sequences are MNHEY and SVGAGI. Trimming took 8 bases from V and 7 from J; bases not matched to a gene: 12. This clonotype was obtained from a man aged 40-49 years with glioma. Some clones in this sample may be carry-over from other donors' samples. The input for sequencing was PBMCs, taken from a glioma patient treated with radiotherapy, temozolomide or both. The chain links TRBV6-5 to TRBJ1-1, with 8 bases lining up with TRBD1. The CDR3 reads CASLKPQGANEAFF. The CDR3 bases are TGTGCCAGCCTCAAACCGCAGGGGGCGAATGAAGCTTTCTTT.